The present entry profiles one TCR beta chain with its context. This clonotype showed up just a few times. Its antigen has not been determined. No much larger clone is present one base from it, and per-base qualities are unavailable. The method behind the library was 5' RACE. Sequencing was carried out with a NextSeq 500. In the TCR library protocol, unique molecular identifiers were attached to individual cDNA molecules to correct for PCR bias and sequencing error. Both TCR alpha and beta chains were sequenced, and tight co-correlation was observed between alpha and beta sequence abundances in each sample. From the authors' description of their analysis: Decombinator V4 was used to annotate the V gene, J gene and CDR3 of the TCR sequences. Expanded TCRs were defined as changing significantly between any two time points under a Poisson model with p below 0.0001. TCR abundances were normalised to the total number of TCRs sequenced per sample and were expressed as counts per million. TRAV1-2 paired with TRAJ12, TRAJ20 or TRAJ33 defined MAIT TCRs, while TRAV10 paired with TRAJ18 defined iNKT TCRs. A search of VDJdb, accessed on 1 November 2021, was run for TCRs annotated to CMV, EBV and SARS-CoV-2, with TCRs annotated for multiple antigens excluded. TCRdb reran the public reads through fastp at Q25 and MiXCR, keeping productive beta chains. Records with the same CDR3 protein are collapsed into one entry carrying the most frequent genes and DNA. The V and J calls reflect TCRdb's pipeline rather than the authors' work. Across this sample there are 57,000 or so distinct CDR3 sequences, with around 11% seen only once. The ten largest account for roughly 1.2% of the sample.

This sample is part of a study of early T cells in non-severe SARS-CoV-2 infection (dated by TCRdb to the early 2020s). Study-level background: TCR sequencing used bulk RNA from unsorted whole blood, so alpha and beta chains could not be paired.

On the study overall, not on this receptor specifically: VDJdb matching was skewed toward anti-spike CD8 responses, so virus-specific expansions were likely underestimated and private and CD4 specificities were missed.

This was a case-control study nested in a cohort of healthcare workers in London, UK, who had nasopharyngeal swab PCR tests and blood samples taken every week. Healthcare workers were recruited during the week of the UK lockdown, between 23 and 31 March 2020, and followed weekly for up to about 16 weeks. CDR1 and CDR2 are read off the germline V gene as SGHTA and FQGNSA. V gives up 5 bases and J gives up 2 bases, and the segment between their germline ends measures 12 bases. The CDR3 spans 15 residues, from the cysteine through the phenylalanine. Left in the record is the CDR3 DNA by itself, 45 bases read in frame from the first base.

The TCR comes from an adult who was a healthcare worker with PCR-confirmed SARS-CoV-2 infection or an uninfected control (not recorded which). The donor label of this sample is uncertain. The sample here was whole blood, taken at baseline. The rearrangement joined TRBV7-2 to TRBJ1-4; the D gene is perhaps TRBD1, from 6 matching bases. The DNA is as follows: TGTGCCAGCAGCAAACAGGGTTTGACTAATGAAAAACTGTTTTTT. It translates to CASSKQGLTNEKLFF.